This T cell receptor (beta chain) was recorded in a study of T cell changes during pregnancy in multiple sclerosis. CDR3 length: 14 amino acids. Germline CDR1 is MNHEY and CDR2 is SMNVEV (reference sequence). Losses at the gene ends were 6 bases for V and 3 bases for J; bases not matched to a gene: 7. Measured with immunoSEQ multiplex PCR; TCRdb has only the in-frame clones, and not every one. The table lists around 92,000 clones, almost 95% of them singletons. The sequenced sample was peripheral blood, obtained in the third trimester of pregnancy. The receptor was derived from a female donor with multiple sclerosis, enrolled in a pregnancy study. This chain connects TRBV27 to TRBJ1-1, with 7 bases lining up with TRBD1. DNA for the CDR3: TGTGCCAGCAGCCGGACAGGAGGGGACACTGAAGCTTTCTTT. This codes for CASSRTGGDTEAFF.